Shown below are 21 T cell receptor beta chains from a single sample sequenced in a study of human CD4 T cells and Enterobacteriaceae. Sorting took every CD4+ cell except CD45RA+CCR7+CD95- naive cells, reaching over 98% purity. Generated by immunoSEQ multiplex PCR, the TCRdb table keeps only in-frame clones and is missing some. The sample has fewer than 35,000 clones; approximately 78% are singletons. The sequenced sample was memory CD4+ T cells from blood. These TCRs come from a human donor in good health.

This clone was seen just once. The CDR3 region is CASSIRYSRTSYEQYF. The CDR3 DNA sequence: TGTGCCAGTAGTATAAGGTATAGCCGAACCTCCTACGAGCAGTACTTC. V usage is TRBV19 and J usage is TRBJ2-7; D is ambiguous. The germline V gene has CDR1 LNHDA and CDR2 SQIVND (reference sequence). With 2 bases removed from V and 0 bases from J, the gap between germline ends came to 14 bases. This CDR3 has 16 residues.

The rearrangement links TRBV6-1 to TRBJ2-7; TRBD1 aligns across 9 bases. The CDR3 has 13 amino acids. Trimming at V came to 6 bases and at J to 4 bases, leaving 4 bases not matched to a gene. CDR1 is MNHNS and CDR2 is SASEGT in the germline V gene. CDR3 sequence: CASRPGQGYEQYF. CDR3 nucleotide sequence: TGTGCCAGCAGGCCGGGACAGGGTTACGAGCAGTACTTC.

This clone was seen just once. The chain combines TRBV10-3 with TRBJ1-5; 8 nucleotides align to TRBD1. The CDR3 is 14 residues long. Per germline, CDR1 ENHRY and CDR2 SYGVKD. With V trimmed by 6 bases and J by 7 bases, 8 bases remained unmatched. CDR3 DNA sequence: TGTGCCATCAGGGCGGACAGGGCGGGACAGCCCCAGCATTTT. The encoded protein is CAIRADRAGQPQHF.

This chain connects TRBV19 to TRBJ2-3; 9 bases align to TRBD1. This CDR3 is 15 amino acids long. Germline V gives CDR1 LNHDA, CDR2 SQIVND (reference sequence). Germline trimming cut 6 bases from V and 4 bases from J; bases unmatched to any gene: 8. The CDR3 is CASSVRDRVSDTQYF. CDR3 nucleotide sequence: TGTGCCAGTAGCGTCAGGGACAGGGTCTCAGATACGCAGTATTTT. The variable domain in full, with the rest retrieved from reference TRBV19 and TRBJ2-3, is DGGITQSPKYLFRKEGQNVTLSCEQNLNHDAMYWYRQDPGQGLRLIYYSQIVNDFQKGDIAEGYSVSREKKESFPLTVTSAQKNPTAFYLCASSVRDRVSDTQYFGPGTRLTVL.

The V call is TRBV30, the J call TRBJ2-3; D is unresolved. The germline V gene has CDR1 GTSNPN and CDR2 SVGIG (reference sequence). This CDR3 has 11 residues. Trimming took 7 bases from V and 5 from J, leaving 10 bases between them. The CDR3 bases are TGTGCCTCGAGCACCAGAGATACGCAGTATTTT. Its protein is CASSTRDTQYF. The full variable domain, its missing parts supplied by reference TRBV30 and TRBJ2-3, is SQTIHQWPATLVQPVGSPLSLECTVEGTSNPNLYWYRQAAGRGLQLLFYSVGIGQISSEVPQNLSASRPQDRQFILSSKKLLLSDSGFYLCASSTRDTQYFGPGTRLTVL.

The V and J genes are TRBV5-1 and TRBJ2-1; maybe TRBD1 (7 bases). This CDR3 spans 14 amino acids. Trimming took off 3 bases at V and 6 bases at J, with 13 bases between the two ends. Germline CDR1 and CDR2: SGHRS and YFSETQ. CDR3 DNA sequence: TGCGCCAGCAGCTCGGGGGACAGTATCAATGAGCAGTTCTTC. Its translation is CASSSGDSINEQFF.

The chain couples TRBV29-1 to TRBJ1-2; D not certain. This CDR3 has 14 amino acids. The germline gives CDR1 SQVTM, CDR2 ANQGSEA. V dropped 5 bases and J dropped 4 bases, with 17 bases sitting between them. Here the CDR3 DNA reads TGCAGCGTTTATGGGATGGGTATGGTCTATGGCTACACCTTC. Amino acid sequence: CSVYGMGMVYGYTF.

The CDR3 region has the DNA TGCGCCAGCAGCAGACAAGGGGGCATGAACACTGAAGCTTTCTTT. Translating it yields CASSRQGGMNTEAFF. The chain carries TRBV5-1 and TRBJ1-1; 7 nucleotides line up with TRBD1. The CDR3 totals 15 residues. Germline V gives CDR1 SGHRS, CDR2 YFSETQ. The V and J ends lost 4 bases and 0 bases, in that order; junction bases with no gene match: 6.

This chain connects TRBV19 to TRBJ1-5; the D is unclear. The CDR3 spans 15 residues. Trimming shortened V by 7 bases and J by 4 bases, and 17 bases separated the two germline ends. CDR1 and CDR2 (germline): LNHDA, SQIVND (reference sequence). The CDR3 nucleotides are TGTGCCAGTACCATAGGCGGACTAGGAAATCAGCCCCAGCATTTT. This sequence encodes CASTIGGLGNQPQHF.

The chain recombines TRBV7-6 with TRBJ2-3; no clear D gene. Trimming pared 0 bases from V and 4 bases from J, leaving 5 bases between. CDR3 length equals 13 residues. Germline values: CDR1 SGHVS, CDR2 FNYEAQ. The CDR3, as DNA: TGTGCCAGCAGCTTAGCGCCTTCAGATACGCAGTATTTT. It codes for CASSLAPSDTQYF.

The CDR3 loop is CASSLSGLASYEQYF. The CDR3 DNA reads as TGTGCCAGCAGTTTATCCGGACTAGCGAGCTACGAGCAGTACTTC. The V gene is TRBV28, the J gene TRBJ2-7, with 9 bases aligning to TRBD2. CDR1 is MDHEN, CDR2 SYDVKM, per germline. The V gene end was trimmed by 1 base and the J gene end by 3 bases; junction bases not matched to a gene: 4. The CDR3 loop spans 15 amino acids.

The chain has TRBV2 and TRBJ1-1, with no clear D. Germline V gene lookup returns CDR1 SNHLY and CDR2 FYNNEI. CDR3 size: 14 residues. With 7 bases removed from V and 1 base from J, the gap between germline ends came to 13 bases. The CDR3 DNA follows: TGTGCCAGCACCCGACAAGGGCCGAACACTGAAGCTTTCTTT. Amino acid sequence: CASTRQGPNTEAFF.

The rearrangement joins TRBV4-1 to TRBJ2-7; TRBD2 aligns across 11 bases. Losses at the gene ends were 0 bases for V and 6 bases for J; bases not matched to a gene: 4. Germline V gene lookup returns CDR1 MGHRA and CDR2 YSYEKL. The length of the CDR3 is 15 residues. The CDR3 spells CASSQEVAGGREQYF. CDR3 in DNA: TGCGCCAGCAGCCAAGAAGTAGCGGGAGGGCGCGAGCAGTACTTC.

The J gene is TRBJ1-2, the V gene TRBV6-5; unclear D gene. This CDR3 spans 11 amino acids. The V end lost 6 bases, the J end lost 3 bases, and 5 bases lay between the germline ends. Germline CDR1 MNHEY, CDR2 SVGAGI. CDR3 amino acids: CASRTHYGYTF. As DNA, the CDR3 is TGTGCCAGCAGGACCCACTATGGCTACACCTTC.

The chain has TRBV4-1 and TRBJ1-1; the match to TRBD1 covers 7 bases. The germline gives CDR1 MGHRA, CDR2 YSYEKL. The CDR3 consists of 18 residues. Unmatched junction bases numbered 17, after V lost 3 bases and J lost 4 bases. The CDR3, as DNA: TGCGCCAGCAGCCAGGACCCCCAACAGGGGAAGTTTAGCACTGAAGCTTTCTTT. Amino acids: CASSQDPQQGKFSTEAFF.

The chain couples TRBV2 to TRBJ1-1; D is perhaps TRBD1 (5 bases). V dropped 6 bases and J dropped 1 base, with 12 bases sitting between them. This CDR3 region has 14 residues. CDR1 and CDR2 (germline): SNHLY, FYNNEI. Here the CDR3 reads CASRPRGGNTEAFF. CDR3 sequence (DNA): TGTGCCAGCAGACCCCGTGGGGGGAACACTGAAGCTTTCTTT.

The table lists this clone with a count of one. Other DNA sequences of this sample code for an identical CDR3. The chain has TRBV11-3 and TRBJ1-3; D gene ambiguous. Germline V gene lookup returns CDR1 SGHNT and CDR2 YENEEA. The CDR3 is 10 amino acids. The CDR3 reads CASGMDTIYF. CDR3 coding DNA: TGTGCTAGCGGGATGGACACCATATATTTT.

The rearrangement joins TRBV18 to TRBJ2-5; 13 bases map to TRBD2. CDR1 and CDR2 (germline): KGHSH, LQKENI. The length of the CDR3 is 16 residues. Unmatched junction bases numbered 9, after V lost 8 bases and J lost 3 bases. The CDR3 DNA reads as TGTGCCAGCACCGTCCTGGGACTAGCGGGGAAAGAGACCCAGTACTTC. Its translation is CASTVLGLAGKETQYF.

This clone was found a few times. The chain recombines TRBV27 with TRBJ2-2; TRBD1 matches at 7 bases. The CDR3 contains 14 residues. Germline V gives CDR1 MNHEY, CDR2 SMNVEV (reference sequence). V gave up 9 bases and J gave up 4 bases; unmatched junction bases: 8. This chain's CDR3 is CASKNRGGTGELFF. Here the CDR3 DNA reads TGTGCCAGTAAAAACAGGGGTGGCACCGGGGAGCTGTTTTTT.

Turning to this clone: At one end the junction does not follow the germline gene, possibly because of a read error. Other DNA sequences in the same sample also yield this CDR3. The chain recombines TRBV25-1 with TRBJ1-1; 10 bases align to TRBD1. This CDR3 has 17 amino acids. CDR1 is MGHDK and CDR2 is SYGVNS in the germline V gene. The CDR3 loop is CASSEGPGQGTNTEAFF. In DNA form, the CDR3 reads TGTGCCAGCAGTGAAGGTCCGGGACAGGGGACCAACACTGAAGCCTTCTTT.

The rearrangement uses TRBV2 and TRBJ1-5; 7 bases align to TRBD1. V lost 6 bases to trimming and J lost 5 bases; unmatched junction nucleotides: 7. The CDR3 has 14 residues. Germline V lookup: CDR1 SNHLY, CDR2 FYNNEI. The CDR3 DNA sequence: TGTGCCAGCAGCGGACAGGCGGTTTATCAGCCCCAGCATTTT. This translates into CASSGQAVYQPQHF.